A selection of T cell receptor beta chains follows, all from one sample in a study of cytomegalovirus exposure and HLA in healthy donors. The assay was immunoSEQ multiplex PCR, and TCRdb's table has in-frame clones only and misses some. The data hold 90,000 to 100,000 clones, with approximately 80% observed a single time. The sequencing sample was made of PBMCs. The origin of the receptors is a female donor in good health and CMV-seronegative. CDR3s include the opening cysteine and the closing phenylalanine or tryptophan. The D gene is left open where the match is weak. Some rows have no size entry. The others give once, few or many, or a class for an expanded clone.

j_gene	abundance	v_gene	d_gene	CDR3nt	CDR3aa
TRBJ2-7	-	TRBV4-1	-	TGCGCCAGCAGCCAAGGGTTTAGCAGGGGACATTACGAGCAGTACTTC	CASSQGFSRGHYEQYF
TRBJ1-2	-	TRBV12-5	-	TGTGCTAGTGGTCTGGACAGTAACTATGGCTACACCTTC	CASGLDSNYGYTF
TRBJ2-7	-	TRBV28	-	TGTGCCAGCAGTTACACGGGACTCGCGGAAACCGAGCAGTACTTC	CASSYTGLAETEQYF
TRBJ2-5	-	TRBV28	-	TGTGCCAGCAGTTTAGATTCTCGAGGAGAGACCCAGTACTTC	CASSLDSRGETQYF
TRBJ2-3	-	TRBV7-2	-	TGTGCCAGCAGCTTAGCGCGAAACACAGATACGCAGTATTTT	CASSLARNTDTQYF
TRBJ2-1	once	TRBV21-1	-	TGTGCCAGCACCGAACTCCGCTCCTACAATGAGCAGTTCTTC	CASTELRSYNEQFF
TRBJ1-1	-	TRBV7-2	-	TGTGCCAGCAGCTTAGATGGCCTGGGGCAAGCTTTCTTT	CASSLDGLGQAFF
TRBJ1-5	once	TRBV20-1	-	TGCAGTGCTTCTCGGCAGCCCCAGCATTTT	CSASRQPQHF
TRBJ2-3	few	TRBV7-9	TRBD2	TGTGCCAGCAGGCATCCTAGCGGGGGGGCCATTGGAGATACGCAGTATTTT	CASRHPSGGAIGDTQYF
TRBJ2-7	-	TRBV19	-	TGTGCCAGTCGATCGGGGGGGACAGGGTTTTCCTACGAGCAGTACTTC	CASRSGGTGFSYEQYF
TRBJ1-6	-	TRBV28	TRBD1	TGTGCCAGCACCACCAGGGTGGGACAGGTGAATTCACCCCTCCACTTT	CASTTRVGQVNSPLHF
TRBJ2-1	-	TRBV2	TRBD2	TGTGCCAGCTATAGGACTAGCGGGGGAAATGAGCAGTTCTTC	CASYRTSGGNEQFF
TRBJ2-5	-	TRBV6-1	-	TGTGCCAGCAGCGAATCTGACCAAGAGACCCAGTACTTC	CASSESDQETQYF
TRBJ1-1	-	TRBV5-1	-	TGCGCCAGCAGCCCAGGGATTCTGAAGACTGAAGCTTTCTTT	CASSPGILKTEAFF
TRBJ2-7	-	TRBV6-1	-	TGTGCCAGCAGTGGATCGAGGGTTTACGAGCAGTACTTC	CASSGSRVYEQYF
TRBJ2-5	-	TRBV4-2	TRBD2	TGTGCCAGCAGCCAAGTTTCTTTGCTAGCGGGAGAAGAGACCCAGTACTTC	CASSQVSLLAGEETQYF
TRBJ1-5	-	TRBV19	-	TGTGCCAGTAGTATAGATCGGGGGACTAGCAATCAGCCCCAGCATTTT	CASSIDRGTSNQPQHF
TRBJ2-6	-	TRBV4-2	TRBD2	TGTGCCAGCAGCCAAGAGTCGGGGGTAGCGGGGAACTCTGGGGCCAACGTCCTGACTTTC	CASSQESGVAGNSGANVLTF
TRBJ1-5	-	TRBV6-5	-	TGTGCCAGCAGTACAGCTTTCAATCAGCCCCAGCATTTT	CASSTAFNQPQHF
TRBJ2-2	-	TRBV19	TRBD1	TGTGCCAGTAGTGCTTTGACAGGGTCGAACACCGGGGAGCTGTTTTTT	CASSALTGSNTGELFF
TRBJ1-2	-	TRBV30	TRBD1	TGTGCCTGGAGTCGGGGGCAGGGGGTTGGTGGCTACACCTTC	CAWSRGQGVGGYTF
TRBJ2-6	-	TRBV7-3	-	TGTGCCAGCAGCCCGTCCGCGGGGACTCCCTCTGGGGCCAACGTCCTGACTTTC	CASSPSAGTPSGANVLTF
TRBJ2-7	-	TRBV10-3	-	TGTGCCATCAGTGAGGGGGACACTTCTCGGGACGAGCAGTACTTC	CAISEGDTSRDEQYF
TRBJ2-1	-	TRBV11-1	-	TGTGCCAGCAGCTTAGTACTAGTACAGGGCTCCTACAATGAGCAGTTCTTC	CASSLVLVQGSYNEQFF
TRBJ1-2	-	TRBV7-9	-	TGTGCCAGCAGCTTAGCGGGCAGCAACTATGGCTACACCTTC	CASSLAGSNYGYTF
TRBJ2-7	-	TRBV9	TRBD1	TGTGCCAGCAGCGCGACACAGGGGAATCTCTACGAGCAGTACTTC	CASSATQGNLYEQYF
TRBJ2-7	-	TRBV5-1	-	TGCGCCAGCAGCCGGGGGGACACAACATCCTACGAGCAGTACTTC	CASSRGDTTSYEQYF
TRBJ1-6	once	TRBV27	-	TGTGCCAGCAGTAGATCCCAGGGAACCTATAATTCACCCCTCCACTTT	CASSRSQGTYNSPLHF
TRBJ1-3	-	TRBV18	-	TGTGCCAGCTCACCAGGGCAGGGGCTTGGAAACACCATATATTTT	CASSPGQGLGNTIYF
TRBJ2-3	-	TRBV10-3	-	TGTGCCATCAGTGAGTACGTAGCGGAAAGCACAGATACGCAGTATTTT	CAISEYVAESTDTQYF
TRBJ2-1	many	TRBV4-2	TRBD2	TGTGCCAGCAGCCAAGCGACTAGCGGGGGTTACAATGAGCAGTTCTTC	CASSQATSGGYNEQFF
TRBJ2-1	-	TRBV2	-	TGTGCCAGCAGCCGCGGGCCCTGGGAGGTCGTTAACTCCTACAATGAGCAGTTCTTC	CASSRGPWEVVNSYNEQFF
TRBJ1-1	-	TRBV7-2	-	TGTGCCAGCAGCCCTACAGTGGTAGCTTTCTTT	CASSPTVVAFF
TRBJ2-1	-	TRBV14	-	TGTGCCAGCAGGGCAGGCCGCTACGTCAATGAGCAGTTCTTC	CASRAGRYVNEQFF
TRBJ1-1	-	TRBV18	-	TGTGCCAGCTCATCCGGGACACAGGTCATGAACACTGAAGCTTTCTTT	CASSSGTQVMNTEAFF
TRBJ2-3	few	TRBV7-9	-	TGTGCCAGCAGCCCACCGGGACTCCGGCGGACAGATACGCAGTATTTT	CASSPPGLRRTDTQYF
TRBJ2-1	-	TRBV12-5	-	TGTGCTAGTGGTTTGGAGAGCTCCTACAATGAGCAGTTCTTC	CASGLESSYNEQFF
TRBJ2-2	-	TRBV12-5	TRBD1	TGTGCTAGTGGCAGAGGACAGGGAGACACCGGGGAGCTGTTTTTT	CASGRGQGDTGELFF
TRBJ2-1	-	TRBV30	TRBD2	TGTGCCTGGGGATTAGGACTAGCGGGAAAAGACTACAATGAGCAGTTCTTC	CAWGLGLAGKDYNEQFF
TRBJ2-1	-	TRBV4-3	TRBD2	TGCGCCAGCAGCGGGACTAGCGGGAGGGCGGATGAGCAGTTCTTC	CASSGTSGRADEQFF
TRBJ1-1	-	TRBV6-4	-	TGTGCCAGCAGGGAAGTCGAAGAGGGTTTAGCTTTCTTT	CASREVEEGLAFF
TRBJ1-1	-	TRBV6-6	TRBD1	TGTGCCAGCAGCAGAGACAGGGGTCCCACTGAAGCTTTCTTT	CASSRDRGPTEAFF
TRBJ2-2	-	TRBV11-2	-	TGTGCCAGCAGCTCCGGATCAGGGTATTCGAACACCGGGGAGCTGTTTTTT	CASSSGSGYSNTGELFF
TRBJ2-7	medium-sized	TRBV6-1	TRBD2	TGTGCCAGCAGTAGGGAGGGCTCCTACGAGCAGTACTTC	CASSREGSYEQYF
TRBJ2-7	few	TRBV6-6	TRBD2	TGTGCCAGCGGAGGACTAGCGTTCTACGAGCAGTACTTC	CASGGLAFYEQYF
TRBJ2-6	-	TRBV28	-	TGTACCAGCAGTTCTCAGGGTGCTGGGGCCAACGTCCTGACTTTC	CTSSSQGAGANVLTF
TRBJ2-1	once	TRBV6-5	TRBD1	TGTGCCAGCAAATCGACCGGGACAGGGGAGATTGAGCAGTTCTTC	CASKSTGTGEIEQFF
TRBJ2-7	-	TRBV10-1	TRBD2	TGCGCCAGCAGTGGGACTCAATTTACTAGCGGCCACGAGCAGTACTTC	CASSGTQFTSGHEQYF
TRBJ2-5	-	TRBV29-1	-	TGCAGCGTTGCGTTAGCGGAGACCCAGTACTTC	CSVALAETQYF
TRBJ1-5	-	TRBV19	-	TGTGCCAGCAAAAAGGACCTGGGAGAAAATCAGCCCCAGCATTTT	CASKKDLGENQPQHF
TRBJ2-5	-	TRBV29-1	-	TGCAGCGTTCTATACCATGACCAAGAGACCCAGTACTTC	CSVLYHDQETQYF
TRBJ1-5	-	TRBV10-3	-	TGTGCCATCAGTGAAGGCGGGGGAGTACGGAATCAGCCCCAGCATTTT	CAISEGGGVRNQPQHF
TRBJ1-1	-	TRBV7-9	-	TGTGCCAGCAGCTTCGGCGGAGGGAACACTGAAGCTTTCTTT	CASSFGGGNTEAFF
TRBJ2-7	-	TRBV6-1	-	TGTGCCAGCAGCGTGTTCGGGTCTCGGGACTACGAGCAGTACTTC	CASSVFGSRDYEQYF
TRBJ2-2	-	TRBV19	TRBD1	TGTGCCAGTCGACAGGGCTTTACCGGGGAGCTGTTTTTT	CASRQGFTGELFF
TRBJ1-5	-	TRBV7-2	-	TGTGCCAGCAGCTTACAGGGATATAGCAATCAGCCCCAGCATTTT	CASSLQGYSNQPQHF
TRBJ1-3	-	TRBV6-5	-	TGTGCCAGCAGTGCCCTCCAAGAGTACACCATATATTTT	CASSALQEYTIYF
TRBJ1-4	-	TRBV9	TRBD1	TGTGCCAGCAGCGTAGCAGTTGGACAGGGGGATGAAAAACTGTTTTTT	CASSVAVGQGDEKLFF
TRBJ1-1	-	TRBV13	TRBD1	TGTGCCAGCAGAGGCAGGGGGCTGATGAACACTGAAGCTTTCTTT	CASRGRGLMNTEAFF